This record covers a single T cell receptor beta chain. The data derive from a study of cytomegalovirus exposure and HLA in healthy donors. A multiplex PCR was run with 60 Vbeta primers and 13 Jbeta primers. TCRdb's table, derived via immunoSEQ multiplex PCR, lists solely in-frame clones and lacks some. Here the sample spans about 78,000 clones, about 78% being singletons. Trimming cost V 5 bases and J 5 bases; bases outside gene matches: 14. Germline V gene sequence: CDR1 MNHEY, CDR2 SMNVEV (reference sequence). The CDR3 contains 17 residues. The chain couples TRBV27 to TRBJ2-2; TRBD1 matches 7 bases. The origin of this receptor is a male donor in good health and CMV-seronegative. The material sequenced was PBMCs. The CDR3 nucleotides read TGTGCCAGCAGTCCGACCCGTAGGGGGCAGTGGACCGGGGAGCTGTTTTTT. It specifies CASSPTRRGQWTGELFF.